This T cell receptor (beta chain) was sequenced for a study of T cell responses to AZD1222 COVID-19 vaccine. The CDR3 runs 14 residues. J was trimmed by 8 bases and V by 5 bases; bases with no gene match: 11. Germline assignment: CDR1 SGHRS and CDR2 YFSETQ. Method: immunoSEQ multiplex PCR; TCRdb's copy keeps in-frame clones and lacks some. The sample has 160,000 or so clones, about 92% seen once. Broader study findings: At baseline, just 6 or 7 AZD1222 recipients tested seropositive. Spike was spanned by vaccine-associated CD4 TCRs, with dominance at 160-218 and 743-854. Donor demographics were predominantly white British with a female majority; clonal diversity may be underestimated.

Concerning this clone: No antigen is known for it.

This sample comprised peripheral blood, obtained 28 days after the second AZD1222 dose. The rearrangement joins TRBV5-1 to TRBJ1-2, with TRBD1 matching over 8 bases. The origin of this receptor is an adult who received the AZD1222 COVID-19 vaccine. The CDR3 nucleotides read TGCGCCAGCAGACCACAGGGGGATTCTAAGGGCTACACCTTC. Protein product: CASRPQGDSKGYTF.